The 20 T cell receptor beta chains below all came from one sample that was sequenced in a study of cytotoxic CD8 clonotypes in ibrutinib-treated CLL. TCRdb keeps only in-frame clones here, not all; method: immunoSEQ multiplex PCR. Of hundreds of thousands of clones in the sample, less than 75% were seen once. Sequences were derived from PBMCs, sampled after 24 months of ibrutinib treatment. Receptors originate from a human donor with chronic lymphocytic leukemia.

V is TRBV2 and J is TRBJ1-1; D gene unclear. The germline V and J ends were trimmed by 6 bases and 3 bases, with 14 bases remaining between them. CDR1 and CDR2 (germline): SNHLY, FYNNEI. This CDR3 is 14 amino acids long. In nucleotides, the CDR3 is TGTGCCAGCAGCCTCGACACTCACCACACTGAAGCTTTCTTT. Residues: CASSLDTHHTEAFF.

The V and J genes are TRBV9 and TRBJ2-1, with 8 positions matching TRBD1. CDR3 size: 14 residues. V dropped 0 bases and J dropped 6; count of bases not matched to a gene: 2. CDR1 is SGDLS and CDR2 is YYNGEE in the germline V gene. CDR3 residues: CASSVGGTGNEQFF. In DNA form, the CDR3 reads TGTGCCAGCAGCGTAGGAGGGACAGGCAATGAGCAGTTCTTC.

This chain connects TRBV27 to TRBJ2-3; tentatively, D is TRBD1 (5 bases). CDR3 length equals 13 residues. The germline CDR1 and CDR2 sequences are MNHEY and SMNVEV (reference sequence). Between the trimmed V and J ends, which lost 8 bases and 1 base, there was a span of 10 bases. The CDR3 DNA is TGTGCCAGCGTCGCCAGGGGCACAGATACGCAGTATTTT. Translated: CASVARGTDTQYF.

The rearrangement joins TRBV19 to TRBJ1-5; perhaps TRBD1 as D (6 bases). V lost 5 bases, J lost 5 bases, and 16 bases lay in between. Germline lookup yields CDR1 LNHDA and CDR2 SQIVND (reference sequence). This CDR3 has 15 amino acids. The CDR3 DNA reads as TGTGCCAGTAGTGACCCCAGGGGCCGGGATCAGCCCCAGCATTTT. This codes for CASSDPRGRDQPQHF.

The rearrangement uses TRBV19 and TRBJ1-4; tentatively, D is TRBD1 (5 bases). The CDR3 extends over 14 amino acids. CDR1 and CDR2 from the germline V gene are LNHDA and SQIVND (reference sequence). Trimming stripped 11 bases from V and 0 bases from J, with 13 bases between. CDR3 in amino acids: CASLGGATNEKLFF. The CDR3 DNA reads TGTGCCTCCTTGGGGGGGGCAACTAATGAAAAACTGTTTTTT.

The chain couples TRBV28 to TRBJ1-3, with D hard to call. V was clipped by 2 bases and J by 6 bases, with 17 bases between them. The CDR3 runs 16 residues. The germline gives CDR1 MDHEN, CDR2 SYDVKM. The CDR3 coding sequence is TGTGCCAGCAGTTTACCCCTCGGGCAGGTGAAAAACACCATATATTTT. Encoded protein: CASSLPLGQVKNTIYF.

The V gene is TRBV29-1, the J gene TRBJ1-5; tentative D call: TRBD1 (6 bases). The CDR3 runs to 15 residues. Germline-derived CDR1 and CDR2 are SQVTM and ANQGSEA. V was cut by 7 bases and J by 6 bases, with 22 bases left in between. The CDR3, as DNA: TGCAGCGCCGCGGTTCATACGGGGGCGGGTCAGCCCCAGCATTTT. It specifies CSAAVHTGAGQPQHF.

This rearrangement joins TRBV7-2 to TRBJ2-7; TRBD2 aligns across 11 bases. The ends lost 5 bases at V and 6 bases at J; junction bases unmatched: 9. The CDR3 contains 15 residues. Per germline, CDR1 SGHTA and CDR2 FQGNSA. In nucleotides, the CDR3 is TGTGCCAGCAGCCAACCTCTAGCGGGAGGCCGCGAGCAGTACTTC. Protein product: CASSQPLAGGREQYF.

As DNA, the CDR3 is TGTGCCACCTACCCCTCCGACAGGGTCAACTATGGCTACACCTTC. Its protein is CATYPSDRVNYGYTF. V gene TRBV19 combines with J gene TRBJ1-2, with 7 nucleotides matching TRBD1. Germline CDR1 reads LNHDA; CDR2 reads SQIVND (reference sequence). The CDR3 contains 15 residues. With 10 bases clipped from V and 2 bases from J, the junction kept 13 bases outside the gene matches.

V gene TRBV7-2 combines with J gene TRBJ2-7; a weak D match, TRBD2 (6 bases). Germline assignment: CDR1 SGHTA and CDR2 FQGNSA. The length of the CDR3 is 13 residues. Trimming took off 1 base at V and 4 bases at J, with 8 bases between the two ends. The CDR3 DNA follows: TGTGCCAGCAGCTTAGGGACTACTTACGAGCAGTACTTC. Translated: CASSLGTTYEQYF.

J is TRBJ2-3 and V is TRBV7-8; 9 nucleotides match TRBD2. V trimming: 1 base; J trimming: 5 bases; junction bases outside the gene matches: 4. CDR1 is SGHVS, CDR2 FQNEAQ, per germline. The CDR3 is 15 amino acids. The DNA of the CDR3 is TGTGCCAGCAGCTTAGTCGGCGGGAGGGGAGATACGCAGTATTTT. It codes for CASSLVGGRGDTQYF.

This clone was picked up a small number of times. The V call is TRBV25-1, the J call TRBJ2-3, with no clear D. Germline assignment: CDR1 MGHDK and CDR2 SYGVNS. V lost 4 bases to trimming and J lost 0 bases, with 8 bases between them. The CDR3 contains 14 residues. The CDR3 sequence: CASSGHASTDTQYF. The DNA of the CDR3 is TGTGCCAGCAGTGGGCACGCTAGCACAGATACGCAGTATTTT.

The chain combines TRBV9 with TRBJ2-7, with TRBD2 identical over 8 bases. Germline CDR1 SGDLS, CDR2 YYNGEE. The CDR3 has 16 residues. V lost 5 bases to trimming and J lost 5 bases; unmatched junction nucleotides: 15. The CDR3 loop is CASSARPGTREDEQYF. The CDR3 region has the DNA TGTGCCAGCAGTGCAAGACCCGGGACTAGGGAAGACGAGCAGTACTTC.

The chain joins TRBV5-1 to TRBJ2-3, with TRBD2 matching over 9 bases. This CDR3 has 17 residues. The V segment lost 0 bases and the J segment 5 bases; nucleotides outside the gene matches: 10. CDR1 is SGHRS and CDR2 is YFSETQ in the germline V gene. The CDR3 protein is CASSLEFRGRAGDTQYF. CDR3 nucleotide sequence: TGCGCCAGCAGCTTGGAGTTTCGCGGGAGGGCCGGAGATACGCAGTATTTT.

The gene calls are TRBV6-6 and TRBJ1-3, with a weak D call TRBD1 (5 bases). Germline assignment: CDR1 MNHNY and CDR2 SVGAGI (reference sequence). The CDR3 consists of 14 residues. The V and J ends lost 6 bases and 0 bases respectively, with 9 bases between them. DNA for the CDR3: TGTGCCAGCAGACCCGGGACCTCTGGAAACACCATATATTTT. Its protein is CASRPGTSGNTIYF.

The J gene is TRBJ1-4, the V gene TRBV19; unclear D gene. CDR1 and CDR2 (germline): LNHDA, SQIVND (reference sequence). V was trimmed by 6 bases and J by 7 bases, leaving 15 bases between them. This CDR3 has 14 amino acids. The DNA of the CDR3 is TGTGCCAGTAGCTCCCGGGAAGGGAGTGAAAAACTGTTTTTT. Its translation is CASSSREGSEKLFF.

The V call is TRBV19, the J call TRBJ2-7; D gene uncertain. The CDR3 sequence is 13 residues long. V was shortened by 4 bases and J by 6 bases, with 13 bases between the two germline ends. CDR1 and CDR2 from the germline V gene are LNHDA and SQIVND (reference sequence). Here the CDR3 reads CASSRAERSEQYF. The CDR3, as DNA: TGTGCCAGTAGTAGAGCAGAAAGGTCCGAGCAGTACTTC.

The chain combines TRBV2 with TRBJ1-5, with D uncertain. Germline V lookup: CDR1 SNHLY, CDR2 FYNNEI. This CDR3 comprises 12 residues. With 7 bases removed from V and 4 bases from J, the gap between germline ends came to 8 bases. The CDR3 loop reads CASKQLNQPQHF. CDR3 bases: TGTGCCAGCAAACAGCTAAATCAGCCCCAGCATTTT.

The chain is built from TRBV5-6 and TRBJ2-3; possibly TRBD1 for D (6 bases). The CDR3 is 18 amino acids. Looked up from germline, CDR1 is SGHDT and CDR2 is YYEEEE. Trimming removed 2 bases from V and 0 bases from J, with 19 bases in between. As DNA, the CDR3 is TGTGCCAGCAGCTTCAGGGGAACTAGATTCGCTAGCACAGATACGCAGTATTTT. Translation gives CASSFRGTRFASTDTQYF.

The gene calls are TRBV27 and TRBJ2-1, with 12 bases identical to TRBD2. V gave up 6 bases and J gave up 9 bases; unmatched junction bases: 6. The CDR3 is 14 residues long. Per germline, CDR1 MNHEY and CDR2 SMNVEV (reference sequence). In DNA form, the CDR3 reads TGTGCCAGCAGCCAACTAGCGGGAGGACCTGAGCAGTTCTTC. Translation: CASSQLAGGPEQFF.